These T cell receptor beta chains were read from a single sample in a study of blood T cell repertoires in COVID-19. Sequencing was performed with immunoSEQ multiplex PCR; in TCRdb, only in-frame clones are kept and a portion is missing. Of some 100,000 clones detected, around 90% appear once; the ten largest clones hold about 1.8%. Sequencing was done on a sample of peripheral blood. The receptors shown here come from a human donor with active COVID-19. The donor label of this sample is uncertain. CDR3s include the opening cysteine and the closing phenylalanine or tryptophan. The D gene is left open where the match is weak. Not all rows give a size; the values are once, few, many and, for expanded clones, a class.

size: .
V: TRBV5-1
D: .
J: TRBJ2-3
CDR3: CASSFRETYLADTQYF
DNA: TGCGCCAGCAGCTTTAGGGAGACTTATTTGGCTGATACGCAGTATTTT

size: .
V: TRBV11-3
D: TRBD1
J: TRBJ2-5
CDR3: CASSSTGGRETQYF
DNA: TGTGCCAGCAGCTCTACAGGGGGACGAGAGACCCAGTACTTC

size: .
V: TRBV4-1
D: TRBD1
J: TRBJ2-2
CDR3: CASSQEVGGVIGELFF
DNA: TGCGCCAGCAGCCAAGAGGTAGGGGGCGTGATCGGGGAGCTGTTTTTT

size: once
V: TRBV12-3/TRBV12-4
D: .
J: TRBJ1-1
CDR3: CASSLVAGAEAFF
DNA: TGTGCCAGCAGTTTAGTGGCGGGGGCTGAAGCTTTCTTT

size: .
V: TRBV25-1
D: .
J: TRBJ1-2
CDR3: CASAPQVGGGYTF
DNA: TGTGCCAGCGCCCCACAGGTGGGAGGAGGCTACACCTTC

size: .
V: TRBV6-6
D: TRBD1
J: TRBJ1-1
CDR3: CASSLSGQSQVFF
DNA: TGTGCCAGCAGCCTCTCGGGACAGTCTCAAGTTTTCTTT

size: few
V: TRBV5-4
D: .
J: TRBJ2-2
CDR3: CASTATGELFF
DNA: TGTGCCAGTACAGCAACCGGGGAGCTGTTTTTT

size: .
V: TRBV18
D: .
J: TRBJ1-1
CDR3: CASSPPGRGVAGTEAFF
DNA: TGTGCCAGCTCACCGCCAGGGAGGGGAGTTGCGGGGACTGAAGCTTTCTTT

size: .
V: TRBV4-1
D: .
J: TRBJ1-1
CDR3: CASSQSGNGGDMNTEAFF
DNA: TGCGCCAGCAGCCAATCGGGGAACGGGGGGGATATGAACACTGAAGCTTTCTTT

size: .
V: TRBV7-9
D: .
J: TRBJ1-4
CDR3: CASSRAWTNEKLFF
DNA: TGTGCCAGCAGCCGAGCCTGGACTAATGAAAAACTGTTTTTT

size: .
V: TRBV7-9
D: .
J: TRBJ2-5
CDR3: CASSEGLAKVAQYF
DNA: TGTGCCAGCAGCGAGGGACTCGCTAAGGTGGCCCAGTACTTC

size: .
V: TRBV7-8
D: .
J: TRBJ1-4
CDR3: CASSLGGTNEKLFF
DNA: TGTGCCAGCAGCTTGGGGGGTACTAATGAAAAACTGTTTTTT

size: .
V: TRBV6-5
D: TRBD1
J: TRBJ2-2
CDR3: CASSSDRVSFTGELFF
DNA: TGTGCCAGCAGTTCAGACAGGGTCTCATTCACCGGGGAGCTGTTTTTT

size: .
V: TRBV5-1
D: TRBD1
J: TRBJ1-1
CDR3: CASSLGGQEMNTEAFF
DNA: TGCGCCAGCAGCTTGGGGGGACAGGAGATGAACACTGAAGCTTTCTTT

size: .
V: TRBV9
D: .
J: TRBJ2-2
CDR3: CASSPRTTNTGELFF
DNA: TGTGCCAGCAGCCCGCGGACAACGAACACCGGGGAGCTGTTTTTT

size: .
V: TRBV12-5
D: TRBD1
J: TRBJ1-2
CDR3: CASALTGVGYTF
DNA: TGTGCTAGTGCCTTGACAGGGGTAGGCTACACCTTC

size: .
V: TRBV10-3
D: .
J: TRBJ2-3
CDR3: CAISESNRVNTQYF
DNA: TGTGCCATCAGTGAGTCGAACAGGGTGAATACGCAGTATTTT

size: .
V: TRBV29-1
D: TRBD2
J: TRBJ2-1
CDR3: CSVEDRGGGPHEQFF
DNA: TGCAGCGTTGAAGATCGTGGCGGGGGGCCCCATGAGCAGTTCTTC

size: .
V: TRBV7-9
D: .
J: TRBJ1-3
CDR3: CASSLGGFGNTIYF
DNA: TGTGCCAGCAGCTTAGGTGGCTTCGGAAACACCATATATTTT

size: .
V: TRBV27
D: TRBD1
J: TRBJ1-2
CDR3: CASCRDRATNYGYTF
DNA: TGTGCCAGCTGCCGGGACAGGGCAACTAACTATGGCTACACCTTC

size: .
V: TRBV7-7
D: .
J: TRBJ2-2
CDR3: CASSWQGNTGELFF
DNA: TGTGCTAGCAGCTGGCAGGGTAACACCGGGGAGCTGTTTTTT

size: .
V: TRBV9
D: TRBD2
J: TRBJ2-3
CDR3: CASSPGGLATDTQYF
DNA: TGTGCCAGCAGCCCTGGGGGACTAGCCACAGATACGCAGTATTTT

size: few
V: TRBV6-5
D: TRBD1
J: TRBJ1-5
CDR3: CASSQTGNQPQHF
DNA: TGTGCCAGCAGTCAGACAGGGAATCAGCCCCAGCATTTT

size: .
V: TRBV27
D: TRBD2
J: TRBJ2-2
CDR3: CASSIGTSGTGELFF
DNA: TGTGCCAGCAGTATCGGGACTAGCGGAACCGGGGAGCTGTTTTTT

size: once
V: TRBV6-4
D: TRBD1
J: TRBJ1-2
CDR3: CASNIRVGQGAAWDYGYTF
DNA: TGTGCCAGCAATATAAGGGTCGGACAGGGGGCAGCGTGGGACTATGGCTACACCTTC

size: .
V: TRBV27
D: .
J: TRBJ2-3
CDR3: CASQKGLHSTDTQYF
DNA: TGTGCCAGCCAAAAAGGACTACATAGCACAGATACGCAGTATTTT

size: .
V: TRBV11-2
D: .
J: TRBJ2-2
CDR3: CASSLVATSGELFF
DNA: TGTGCCAGCAGCTTAGTGGCCACGTCCGGGGAGCTGTTTTTT

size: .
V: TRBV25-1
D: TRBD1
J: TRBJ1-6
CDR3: CASSPNRGTGGSPLHF
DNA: TGTGCCAGCAGCCCGAATAGAGGGACAGGCGGCTCACCCCTCCACTTT

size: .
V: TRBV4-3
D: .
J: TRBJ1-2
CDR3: CASSQLMDTYYGYTF
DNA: TGCGCCAGCAGCCAATTAATGGACACGTACTATGGCTACACCTTC

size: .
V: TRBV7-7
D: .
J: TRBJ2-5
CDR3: CASSLGLGRQETQYF
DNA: TGTGCTAGCAGCTTAGGCTTGGGCAGACAAGAGACCCAGTACTTC

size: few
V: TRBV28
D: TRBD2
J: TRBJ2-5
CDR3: CASSLGGRVLSETQYF
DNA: TGTGCCAGCAGTCTTGGCGGGAGGGTACTGTCGGAGACCCAGTACTTC

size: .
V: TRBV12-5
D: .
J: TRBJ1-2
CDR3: CASGPGLSNFYYTF
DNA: TGTGCTAGTGGGCCGGGACTCTCGAATTTTTATTACACCTTC

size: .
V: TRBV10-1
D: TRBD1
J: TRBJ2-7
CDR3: CASSGDSYYEQYF
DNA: TGCGCCAGCAGTGGGGACAGCTACTACGAGCAGTACTTC

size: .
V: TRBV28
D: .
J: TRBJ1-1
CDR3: CASSLGVTTEAFF
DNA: TGTGCCAGCAGCCTAGGAGTGACCACTGAAGCTTTCTTT

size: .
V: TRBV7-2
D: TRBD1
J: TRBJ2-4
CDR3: CASSLDRDREGIGKNIQYF
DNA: TGTGCCAGCAGCTTAGATAGGGACAGGGAGGGTATCGGCAAAAACATTCAGTACTTC

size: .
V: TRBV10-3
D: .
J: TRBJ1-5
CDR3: CAISDSGNNQPQHF
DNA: TGTGCCATCAGTGACAGCGGAAACAATCAGCCCCAGCATTTT

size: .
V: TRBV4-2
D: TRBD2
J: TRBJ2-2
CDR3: CASSQAKSSGGLDTGELFF
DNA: TGTGCCAGCAGCCAAGCGAAATCGAGCGGGGGGTTGGACACCGGGGAGCTGTTTTTT

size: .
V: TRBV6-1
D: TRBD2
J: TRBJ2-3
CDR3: CASSGLSGGTTDTQYF
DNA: TGTGCCAGCAGTGGACTTAGCGGGGGGACCACAGATACGCAGTATTTT

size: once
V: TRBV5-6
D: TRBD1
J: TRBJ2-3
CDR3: CASSFGTGVPDTQYF
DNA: TGTGCCAGCAGCTTCGGGACAGGGGTCCCAGATACGCAGTATTTT

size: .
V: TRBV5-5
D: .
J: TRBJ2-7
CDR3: CASSFGPKGGPYEQYF
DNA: TGTGCCAGCAGCTTCGGACCTAAAGGAGGTCCCTACGAGCAGTACTTC

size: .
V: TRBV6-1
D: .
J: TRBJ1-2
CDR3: CASSDQGSRTLGYTF
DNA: TGTGCCAGCAGTGACCAAGGGTCCAGGACTCTTGGCTACACCTTC

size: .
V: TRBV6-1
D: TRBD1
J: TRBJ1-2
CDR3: CASSGGGQGFFYGYTF
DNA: TGTGCCAGCAGTGGAGGGGGACAGGGGTTTTTCTATGGCTACACCTTC